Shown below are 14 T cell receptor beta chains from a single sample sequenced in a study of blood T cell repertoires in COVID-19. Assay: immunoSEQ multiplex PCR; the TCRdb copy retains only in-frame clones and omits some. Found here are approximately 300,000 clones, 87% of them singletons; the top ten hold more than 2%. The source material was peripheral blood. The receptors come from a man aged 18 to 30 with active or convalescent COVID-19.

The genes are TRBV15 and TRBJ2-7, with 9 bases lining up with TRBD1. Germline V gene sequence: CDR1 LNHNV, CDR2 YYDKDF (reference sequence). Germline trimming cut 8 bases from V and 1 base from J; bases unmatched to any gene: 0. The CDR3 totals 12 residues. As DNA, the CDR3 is TGTGCCACCGGACAGGGGTCCTACGAGCAGTACTTC. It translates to CATGQGSYEQYF. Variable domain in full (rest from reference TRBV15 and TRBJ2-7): DAMVIQNPRYQVTQFGKPVTLSCSQTLNHNVMYWYQQKSSQAPKLLFHYYDKDFNNEADTPDNFQSRRPNTSFCFLDIRSPGLGDTAMYLCATGQGSYEQYFGPGTRLTVT.

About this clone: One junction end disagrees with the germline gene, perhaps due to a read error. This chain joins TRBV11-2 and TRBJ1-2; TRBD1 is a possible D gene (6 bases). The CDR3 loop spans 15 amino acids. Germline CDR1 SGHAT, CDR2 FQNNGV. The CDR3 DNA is TGTGCGAGCAAGGGGGTTCGTCAAGCTAACTATGGCTACACCTTC. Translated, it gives CASKGVRQANYGYTF.

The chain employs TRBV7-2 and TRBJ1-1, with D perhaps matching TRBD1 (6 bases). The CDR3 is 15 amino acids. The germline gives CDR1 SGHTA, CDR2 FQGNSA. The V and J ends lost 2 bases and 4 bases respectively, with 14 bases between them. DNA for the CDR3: TGTGCCAGCAGCTTACTGACAGGCATAGGCACTGAAGCTTTCTTT. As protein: CASSLLTGIGTEAFF.

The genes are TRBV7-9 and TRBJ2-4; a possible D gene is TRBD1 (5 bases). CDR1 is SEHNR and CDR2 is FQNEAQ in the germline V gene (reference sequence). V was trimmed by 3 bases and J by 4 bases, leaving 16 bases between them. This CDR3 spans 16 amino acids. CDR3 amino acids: CASSLQRGSTKNIQYF. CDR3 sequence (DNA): TGTGCCAGCAGCTTGCAAAGGGGATCAACTAAAAACATTCAGTACTTC.

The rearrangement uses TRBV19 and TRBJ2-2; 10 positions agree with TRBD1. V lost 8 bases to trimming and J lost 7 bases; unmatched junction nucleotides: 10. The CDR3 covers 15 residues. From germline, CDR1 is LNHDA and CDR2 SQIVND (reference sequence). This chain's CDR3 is CASGDRGRKGGELFF. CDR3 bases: TGTGCCAGTGGAGACAGGGGGCGAAAAGGCGGGGAGCTGTTTTTT. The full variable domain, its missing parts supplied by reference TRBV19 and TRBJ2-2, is DGGITQSPKYLFRKEGQNVTLSCEQNLNHDAMYWYRQDPGQGLRLIYYSQIVNDFQKGDIAEGYSVSREKKESFPLTVTSAQKNPTAFYLCASGDRGRKGGELFFGEGSRLTVL.

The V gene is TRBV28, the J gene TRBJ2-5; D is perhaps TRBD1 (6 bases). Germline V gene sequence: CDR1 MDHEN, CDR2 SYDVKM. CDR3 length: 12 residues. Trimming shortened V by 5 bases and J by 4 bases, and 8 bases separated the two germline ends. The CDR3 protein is CASSQGGETQYF. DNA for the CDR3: TGTGCCAGCAGTCAAGGGGGAGAGACCCAGTACTTC.

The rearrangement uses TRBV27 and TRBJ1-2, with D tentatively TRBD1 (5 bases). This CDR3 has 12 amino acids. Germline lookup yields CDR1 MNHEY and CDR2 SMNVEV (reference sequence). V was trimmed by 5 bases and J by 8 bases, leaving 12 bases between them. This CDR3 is CASSTQGFGYTF. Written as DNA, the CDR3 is TGTGCCAGCAGTACGCAGGGTTTCGGCTACACCTTC.

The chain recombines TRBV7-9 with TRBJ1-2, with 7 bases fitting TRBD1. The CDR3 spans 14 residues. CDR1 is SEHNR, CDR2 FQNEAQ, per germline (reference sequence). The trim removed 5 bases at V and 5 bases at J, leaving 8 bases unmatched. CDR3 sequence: CASSDTGDLYGYTF. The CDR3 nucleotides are TGTGCCAGCAGCGACACAGGGGATCTTTATGGCTACACCTTC.

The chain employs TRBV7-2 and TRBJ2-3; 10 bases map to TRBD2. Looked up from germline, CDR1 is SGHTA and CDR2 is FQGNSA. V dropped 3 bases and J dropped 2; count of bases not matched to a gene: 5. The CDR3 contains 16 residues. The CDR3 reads CASSFRAGGPTDTQYF. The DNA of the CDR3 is TGTGCCAGCAGCTTTAGAGCGGGGGGGCCCACAGATACGCAGTATTTT.

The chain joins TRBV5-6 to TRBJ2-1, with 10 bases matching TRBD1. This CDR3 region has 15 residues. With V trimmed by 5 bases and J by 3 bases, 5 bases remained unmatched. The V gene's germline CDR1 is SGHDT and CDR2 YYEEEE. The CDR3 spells CASRAGTGDYNEQFF. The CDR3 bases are TGTGCCAGCAGGGCAGGGACAGGGGACTACAATGAGCAGTTCTTC.

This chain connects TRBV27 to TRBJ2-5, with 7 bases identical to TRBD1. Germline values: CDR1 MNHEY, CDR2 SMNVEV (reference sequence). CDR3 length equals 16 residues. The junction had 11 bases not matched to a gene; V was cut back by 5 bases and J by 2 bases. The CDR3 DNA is TGTGCCAGCAGTCTAAGAACCGGGACAGCACAAGAGACCCAGTACTTC. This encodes CASSLRTGTAQETQYF.

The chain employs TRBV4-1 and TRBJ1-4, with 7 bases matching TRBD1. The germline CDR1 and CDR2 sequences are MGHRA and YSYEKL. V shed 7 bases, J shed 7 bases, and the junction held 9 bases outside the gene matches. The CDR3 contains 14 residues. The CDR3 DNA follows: TGCGCCAGCAATGACAGACAGGGCGGTGAAAAACTGTTTTTT. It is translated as CASNDRQGGEKLFF.

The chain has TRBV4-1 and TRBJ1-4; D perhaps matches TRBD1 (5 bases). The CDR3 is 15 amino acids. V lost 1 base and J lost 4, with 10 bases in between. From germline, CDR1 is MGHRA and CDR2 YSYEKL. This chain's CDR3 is CASSQGWGGNEKLFF. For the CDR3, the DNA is TGCGCCAGCAGCCAAGGGTGGGGGGGTAATGAAAAACTGTTTTTT.

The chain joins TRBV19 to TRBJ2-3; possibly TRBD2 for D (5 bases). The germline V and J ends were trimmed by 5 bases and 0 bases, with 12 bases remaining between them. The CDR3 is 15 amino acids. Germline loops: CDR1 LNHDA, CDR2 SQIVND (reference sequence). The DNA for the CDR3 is TGTGCCAGTAGTCCAACAGCGGTGAGCACAGATACGCAGTATTTT. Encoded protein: CASSPTAVSTDTQYF.